This T cell receptor beta chain emerged from a study of blood T cell dynamics during melanoma immunotherapy. Trimming took 5 bases from V and 2 from J, leaving 12 bases between them. The CDR3 consists of 15 residues. Germline CDR1 reads MDHEN; CDR2 reads SYDVKM. Described time point: week 3, after first cycle of checkpoint inhibitor. At 12 weeks after first infusion, RECIST 1.1 defined response for most patients. Study-level results: Disease-control patients' PBMC repertoires became either more clonal or more diverse at W3. Clones driving repertoire changes may be melanoma-specific or general immune activation.

A fixed DNA input of around 0.35 ug was used per bulk PBMC sample. The assay was immunoSEQ multiplex PCR, and TCRdb's table has in-frame clones only and misses some. Counted here are some 14,000 clones, roughly 88% occurring once; the ten biggest clones make up roughly 5.4%. This clone showed up just once. No antigen is known for it. This sample comprised blood, obtained from a patient treated with checkpoint blockade. The V gene is TRBV28, the J gene TRBJ1-4; the D is unclear. The sequence was obtained from a human donor with melanoma. The CDR3 region has the DNA TGTGCCAGCAGTCCACGTCCGGGGACTAATGAAAAACTGTTTTTT. The encoded protein is CASSPRPGTNEKLFF.